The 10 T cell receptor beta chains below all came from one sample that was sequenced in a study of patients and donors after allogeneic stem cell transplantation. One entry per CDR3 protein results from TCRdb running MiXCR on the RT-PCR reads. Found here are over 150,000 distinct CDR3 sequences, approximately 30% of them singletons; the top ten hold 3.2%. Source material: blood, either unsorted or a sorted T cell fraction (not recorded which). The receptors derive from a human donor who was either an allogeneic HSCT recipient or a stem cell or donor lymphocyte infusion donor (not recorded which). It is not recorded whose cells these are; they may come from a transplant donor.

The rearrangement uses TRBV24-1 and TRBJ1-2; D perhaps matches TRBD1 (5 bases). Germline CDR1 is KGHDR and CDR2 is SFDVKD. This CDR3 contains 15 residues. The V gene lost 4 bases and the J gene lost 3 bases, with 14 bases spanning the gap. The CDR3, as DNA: TGTGCCACCAGTGACCCAAACCGGGGCCACTATGGCTACACCTTC. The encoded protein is CATSDPNRGHYGYTF.

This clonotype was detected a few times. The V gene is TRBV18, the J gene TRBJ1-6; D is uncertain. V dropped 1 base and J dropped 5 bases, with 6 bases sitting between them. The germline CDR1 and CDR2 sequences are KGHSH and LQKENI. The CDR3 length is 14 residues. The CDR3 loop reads CASSPQVNNSPLHF. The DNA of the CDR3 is TGTGCCAGCTCACCACAGGTGAATAATTCACCCCTCCACTTT.

The CDR3 region has the DNA TGTGCCAGCAGCTGGGCTAGCGGGAGTTCTTCCGAGCAGTACTTC. It yields the protein CASSWASGSSSEQYF. This rearrangement joins TRBV7-9 to TRBJ2-7; 10 bases are shared with TRBD2. Germline lookup yields CDR1 SEHNR and CDR2 FQNEAQ (reference sequence). This CDR3 has 15 amino acids. Trimming cost V 4 bases and J 6 bases; bases outside gene matches: 9. Using reference TRBV7-9 and TRBJ2-7 for the parts outside the CDR3, the full variable domain is DTGVSQNPRHKITKRGQNVTFRCDPISEHNRLYWYRQTLGQGPEFLTYFQNEAQLEKSRLLSDRFSAERPKGSFSTLEIQRTEQGDSAMYLCASSWASGSSSEQYFGPGTRLTVT.

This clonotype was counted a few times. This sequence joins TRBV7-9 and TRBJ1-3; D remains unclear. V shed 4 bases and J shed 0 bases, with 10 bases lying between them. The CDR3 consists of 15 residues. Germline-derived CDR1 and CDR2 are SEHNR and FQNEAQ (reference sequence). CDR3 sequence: CASSSDGDSGNTIYF. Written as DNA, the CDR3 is TGTGCCAGCAGCTCAGACGGGGACTCTGGAAACACCATATATTTT.

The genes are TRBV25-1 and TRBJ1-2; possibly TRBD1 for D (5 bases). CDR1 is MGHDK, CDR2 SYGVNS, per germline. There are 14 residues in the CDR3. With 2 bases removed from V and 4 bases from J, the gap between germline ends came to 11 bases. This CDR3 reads CASSELRRGYGYTF. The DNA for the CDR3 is TGTGCCAGCAGTGAACTCAGGAGGGGCTATGGCTACACCTTC.

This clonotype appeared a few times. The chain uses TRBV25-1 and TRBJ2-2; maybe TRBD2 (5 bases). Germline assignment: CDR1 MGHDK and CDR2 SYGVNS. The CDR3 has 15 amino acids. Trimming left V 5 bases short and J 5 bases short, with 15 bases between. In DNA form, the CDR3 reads TGTGCCAGCAGTTCCTACTTAAGCGGAACCGGGGAGCTGTTTTTT. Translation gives CASSSYLSGTGELFF.

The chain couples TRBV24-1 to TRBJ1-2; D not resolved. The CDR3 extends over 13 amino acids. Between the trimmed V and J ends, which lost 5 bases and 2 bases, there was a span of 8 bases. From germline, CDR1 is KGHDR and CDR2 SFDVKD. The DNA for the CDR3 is TGTGCCACCAGTGCCGGGCAGAACTATGGCTACACCTTC. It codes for CATSAGQNYGYTF.

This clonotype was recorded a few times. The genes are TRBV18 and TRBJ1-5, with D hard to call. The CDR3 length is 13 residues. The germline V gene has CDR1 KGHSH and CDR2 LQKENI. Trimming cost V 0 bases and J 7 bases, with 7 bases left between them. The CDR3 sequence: CASSPPPIQPQHF. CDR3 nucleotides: TGTGCCAGCTCACCACCGCCCATCCAGCCCCAGCATTTT. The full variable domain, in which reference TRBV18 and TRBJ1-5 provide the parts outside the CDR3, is NAGVMQNPRHLVRRRGQEARLRCSPMKGHSHVYWYRQLPEEGLKFMVYLQKENIIDESGMPKERFSAEFPKEGPSILRIQQVVRGDSAAYFCASSPPPIQPQHFGDGTRLSIL.

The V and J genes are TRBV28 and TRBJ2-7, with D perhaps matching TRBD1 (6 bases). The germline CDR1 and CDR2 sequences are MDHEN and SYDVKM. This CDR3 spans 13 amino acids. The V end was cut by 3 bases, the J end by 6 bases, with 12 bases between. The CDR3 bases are TGTGCCAGCAGTTTCACAGGGCTACGCGAGCAGTACTTC. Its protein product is CASSFTGLREQYF.

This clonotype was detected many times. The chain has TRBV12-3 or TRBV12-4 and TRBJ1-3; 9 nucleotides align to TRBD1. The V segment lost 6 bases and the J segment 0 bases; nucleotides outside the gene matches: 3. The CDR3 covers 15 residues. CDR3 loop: CASSRQGDSGNTIYF. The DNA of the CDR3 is TGTGCCAGCAGCAGACAGGGGGACTCTGGAAACACCATATATTTT.